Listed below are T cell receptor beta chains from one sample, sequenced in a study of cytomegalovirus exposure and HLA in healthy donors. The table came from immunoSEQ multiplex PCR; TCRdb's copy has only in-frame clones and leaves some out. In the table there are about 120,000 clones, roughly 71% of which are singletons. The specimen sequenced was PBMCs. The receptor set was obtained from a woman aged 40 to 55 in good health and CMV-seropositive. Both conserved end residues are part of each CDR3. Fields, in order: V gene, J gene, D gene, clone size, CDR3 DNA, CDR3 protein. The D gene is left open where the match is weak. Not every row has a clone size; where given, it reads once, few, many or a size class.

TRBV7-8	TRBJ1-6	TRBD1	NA	TGTGCCAGCAGCTTAGAGGGGACAGGCCGGTATCCCCTCCACTTT	CASSLEGTGRYPLHF
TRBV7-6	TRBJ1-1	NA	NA	TGTGCCAGCAGCCACGGCGCGGAGAACACTGAAGCTTTCTTT	CASSHGAENTEAFF
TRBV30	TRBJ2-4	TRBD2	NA	TGTGCCTGGAGGCTAGCGGGAGGAAACATTCAGTACTTC	CAWRLAGGNIQYF
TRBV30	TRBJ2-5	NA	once	TGTGCCTGGAGTGGAAGAGGCGAGACCCAGTACTTC	CAWSGRGETQYF
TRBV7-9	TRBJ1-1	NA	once	TGTGCCAGCAGCTTAGCAGGGGGAGCTTTCTTT	CASSLAGGAFF
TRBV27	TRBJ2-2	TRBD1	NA	TGTGCCAGCAGTTTATGGTCCGGGACAGGGGACACCGGGGAGCTGTTTTTT	CASSLWSGTGDTGELFF
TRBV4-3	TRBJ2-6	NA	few	TGCGCCAGCAGCCAAGATCACAGGCCCCCTGGGGCCAACGTCCTGACTTTC	CASSQDHRPPGANVLTF
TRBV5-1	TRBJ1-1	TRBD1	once	TGCGCCAGCAGCTCCGGGACAGGGAACACTGAAGCTTTCTTT	CASSSGTGNTEAFF
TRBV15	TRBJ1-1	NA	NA	TGTGCCACCAGCACTACAATACAGCCTAGGGGAGGCACTGAAGCTTTCTTT	CATSTTIQPRGGTEAFF
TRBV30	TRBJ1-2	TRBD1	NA	TGTGCCTGCGCCCTGACAGGGAACTATGGCTACACCTTC	CACALTGNYGYTF
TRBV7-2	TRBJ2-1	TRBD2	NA	TGTGCCAGCAGCTCCGGGACTAGCGGGAACAATGAGCAGTTCTTC	CASSSGTSGNNEQFF
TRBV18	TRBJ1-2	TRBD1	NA	TGTGCCAGCTCACCGGACAGGGGGCAAGGCTACACCTTC	CASSPDRGQGYTF
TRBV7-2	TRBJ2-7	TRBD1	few	TGTGCCAGCAGCTTATATGATATTACGGGACAGGGGTTTACCTACGAGCAGTACTTC	CASSLYDITGQGFTYEQYF
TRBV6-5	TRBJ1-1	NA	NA	TGTGCCAGCAGTTACTCGTCGGGGAGGGGGAACACTGAAGCTTTCTTT	CASSYSSGRGNTEAFF
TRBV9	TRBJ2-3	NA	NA	TGTGCCAGCAGTGGAGCAGATACGCAGTATTTT	CASSGADTQYF
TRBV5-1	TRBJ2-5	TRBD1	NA	TGCGCCAGCAGCCAGGGGACAGGGGTTACGGAGACCCAGTACTTC	CASSQGTGVTETQYF
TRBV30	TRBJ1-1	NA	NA	TGTGCCTGGAGTGGAGATGAAGCTTTCTTT	CAWSGDEAFF
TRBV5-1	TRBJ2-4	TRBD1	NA	TGCGCCAGCAGCACGGGACAGATCCCCGACATTCAGTACTTC	CASSTGQIPDIQYF
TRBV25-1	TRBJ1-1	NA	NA	TGTGCCAGCAGTGACCAGGGAGGCCGGAGAGCTTTCTTT	CASSDQGGRRAFF
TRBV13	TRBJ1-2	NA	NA	TGTGCCAGCGGCGCTAGAGGGTCCAGCCATGGCTACACCTTC	CASGARGSSHGYTF
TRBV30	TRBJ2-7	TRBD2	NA	TGTGCCTGGGGAGGTTCAGGGCGGGGGTTCGAGCAGTACTTC	CAWGGSGRGFEQYF
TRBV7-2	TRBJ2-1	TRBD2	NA	TGTGCCAGCACACTAGCGGGGATCTCCTACAATGAGCAGTTCTTC	CASTLAGISYNEQFF
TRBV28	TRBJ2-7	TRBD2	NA	TGTGCCAGCAGTTTTGGGGGGACTAGCGGGAACCAGCAGTACTTC	CASSFGGTSGNQQYF
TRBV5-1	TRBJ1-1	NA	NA	TGCGCCAGCAGCTTGTCATCAGGGAACACTGAAGCTTTCTTT	CASSLSSGNTEAFF
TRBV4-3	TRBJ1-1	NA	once	TGCACCAGCAGCCAAGATTTGGCATTGAACACTGAAGCTTTCTTT	CTSSQDLALNTEAFF
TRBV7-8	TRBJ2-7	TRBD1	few	TGTGCCAGCAGTCAACAGGGGACCTCCTACGAGCAGTACTTC	CASSQQGTSYEQYF
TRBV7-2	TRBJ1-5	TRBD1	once	TGTGCCAGCAGCTTAGGGAACAGGGGGCGCTTTTATGGCAATCAGCCCCAGCATTTT	CASSLGNRGRFYGNQPQHF
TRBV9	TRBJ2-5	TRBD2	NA	TGTGCCAGCAGCGATGCGGGAGAGGCAGGAGAGACCCAGTACTTC	CASSDAGEAGETQYF
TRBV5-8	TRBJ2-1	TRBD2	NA	TGTGCCAGCAGCTTCGGGCTAGCGGCATACAATGAGCAGTTCTTC	CASSFGLAAYNEQFF
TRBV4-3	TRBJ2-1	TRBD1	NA	TGCGCCAGCAGCCAAGATCCGACAGGGGTTTACAATGAGCAGTTCTTC	CASSQDPTGVYNEQFF
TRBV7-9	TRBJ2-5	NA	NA	TGTGCCAGCAGCTTAGGACTACAAGAGACCCAGTACTTC	CASSLGLQETQYF
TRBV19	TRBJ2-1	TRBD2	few	TGTGCCAGTAGTATACTAGCGGGGGAGGGTGAGCAGTTCTTC	CASSILAGEGEQFF
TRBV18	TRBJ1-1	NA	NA	TGTGCCGGGGGGGTGCATGAAACTGAAGCTTTCTTT	CAGGVHETEAFF
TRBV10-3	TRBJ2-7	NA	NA	TGTGCCATCAGTGACCAGGGGCCCTACGAGCAGTACTTC	CAISDQGPYEQYF
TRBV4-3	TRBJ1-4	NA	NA	TGCGCCAGCAGCCAAGATTCGGGTTTTGTTGTTGAAAAACTGTTTTTT	CASSQDSGFVVEKLFF
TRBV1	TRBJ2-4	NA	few	TGCACCAGCAGCCAAGATCGGGGGGGGCTAACCAAAAACATTCAGTACTTC	CTSSQDRGGLTKNIQYF
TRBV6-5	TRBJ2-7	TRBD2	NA	TGTGCCAGCAGCTATCAGGTAGCGGGAGTGGACGAGCAGTACTTC	CASSYQVAGVDEQYF
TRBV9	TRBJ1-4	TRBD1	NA	TGTGCCAGCAGCGTAGAGGACAGGGGGCCGAGTGAAAAACTGTTTTTT	CASSVEDRGPSEKLFF
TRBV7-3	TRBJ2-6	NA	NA	TGTGCCAGCAGCTCAAAACAGGGCGCTGGGGCCAACGTCCTGACTTTC	CASSSKQGAGANVLTF
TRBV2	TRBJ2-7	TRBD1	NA	TGTGCCAGCAGTGGAATGGGACAGGGGTTCAACGAGCAGTACTTC	CASSGMGQGFNEQYF
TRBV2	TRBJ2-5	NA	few	TGTGCCAGCACACAGGGAGACGAGACCCAGTACTTC	CASTQGDETQYF
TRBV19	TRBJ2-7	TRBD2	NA	TGTGCCAGTAGTCCTAGCGGAGCCTCGGGCGAGCAGTACTTC	CASSPSGASGEQYF
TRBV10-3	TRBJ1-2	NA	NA	TGTGCCATCAGTGAGTCCTTGAACAGAGTCTATGGCTACACCTTC	CAISESLNRVYGYTF
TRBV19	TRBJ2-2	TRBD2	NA	TGTGCCAGTCACTGGGGCCGACTAGCGGGAGGAACCGGGGAGCTGTTTTTT	CASHWGRLAGGTGELFF
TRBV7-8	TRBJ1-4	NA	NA	TGTGCCAGCAGCTTGCGGCCAACCGGGACTAGGGATGAAAAACTGTTTTTT	CASSLRPTGTRDEKLFF
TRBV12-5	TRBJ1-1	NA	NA	TGTGCTAGTGGCACGACCCGGGATGAAGCTTTCTTT	CASGTTRDEAFF
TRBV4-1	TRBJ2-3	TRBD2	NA	TGCGCCAGCAGCCAAGTACCTAGCGGTGCCACAGATACGCAGTATTTT	CASSQVPSGATDTQYF
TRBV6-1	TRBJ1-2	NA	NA	TGTGCCAGCAGTGAAACAGGGTTCTATGGCTACACCTTC	CASSETGFYGYTF
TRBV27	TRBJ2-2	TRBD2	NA	TGTGCCAGCAGTTTTACTAGCGGGAGGGCCCGGAACACCGGGGAGCTGTTTTTT	CASSFTSGRARNTGELFF
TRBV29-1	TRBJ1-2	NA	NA	TGCAGCGTTGGCCCCCGGGGGAATGGCTACACCTTC	CSVGPRGNGYTF
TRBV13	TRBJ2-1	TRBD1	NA	TGTGCCAGCAGTTCCCCGGGACAGGGTTACGACAATGAGCAGTTCTTC	CASSSPGQGYDNEQFF
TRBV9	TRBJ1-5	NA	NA	TGTGCCAGCAGCGTAGATGGCAGCGGGGAGCCCCAGCATTTT	CASSVDGSGEPQHF
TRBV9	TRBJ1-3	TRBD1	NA	TGTGCCAGCTCAAACAGGGGCCTCGGCGGAAACACCATATATTTT	CASSNRGLGGNTIYF